Presented here are 26 T cell receptor beta chains from one specimen sequenced in a study of T cells in Graves' hyperthyroidism and ophthalmopathy. Amplification targeted TCR beta CDR3 regions from RNA transcripts. The TCR CDR3 first-round RT-PCR relied on the HTBI primer set. TCRdb recomputed calls from the multiplex PCR reads with MiXCR, one row per CDR3 protein. Altogether 750,000 to 900,000 distinct CDR3 sequences are present, about two fifths being singletons, with the ten largest covering 8.9%. Sequenced input: blood. These receptors came from a man younger than 35 with Graves' hyperthyroidism.

The chain has TRBV2 and TRBJ2-6, with D possibly matching TRBD2 (5 bases). This CDR3 has 14 residues. The germline V gene encodes CDR1 SNHLY and CDR2 FYNNEI. Trimming left V 2 bases short and J 4 bases short, with 6 bases between. The CDR3 DNA follows: TGTGCCAGCAGTGAATGGAGGGGGGCCAACGTCCTGACTTTC. This encodes CASSEWRGANVLTF. The entire variable domain, with the rest obtained from reference TRBV2 and TRBJ2-6, is as follows: EPEVTQTPSHQVTQMGQEVILRCVPISNHLYFYWYRQILGQKVEFLVSFYNNEISEKSEIFDDQFSVERPDGSNFTLKIRSTKLEDSAMYFCASSEWRGANVLTFGAGSRLTVL.

The J gene is TRBJ1-5, the V gene TRBV20-1; 9 nucleotides match TRBD1. Germline V gives CDR1 DFQATT, CDR2 SNEGSKA (reference sequence). This CDR3 is built from 15 residues. J gave up 3 bases and V 6 bases, and 9 bases lay outside the gene matches. CDR3 bases: TGCAGTGCCAGCAGCCGGGACAGGGACAATCAGCCCCAGCATTTT. This codes for CSASSRDRDNQPQHF.

This clonotype was counted at least ten times. The chain links TRBV7-9 to TRBJ1-3; 9 bases map to TRBD1. V lost 5 bases, J lost 3 bases, and 2 bases stayed unmatched. Germline CDR1 is SEHNR and CDR2 is FQNEAQ (reference sequence). This CDR3 contains 14 residues. DNA of the CDR3: TGTGCCAGCAGCCGGGACAGGGTTGGAAACACCATATATTTT. Translated, it gives CASSRDRVGNTIYF. Based on the CDR3 plus reference TRBV7-9 and TRBJ1-3, the full variable domain is DTGVSQNPRHKITKRGQNVTFRCDPISEHNRLYWYRQTLGQGPEFLTYFQNEAQLEKSRLLSDRFSAERPKGSFSTLEIQRTEQGDSAMYLCASSRDRVGNTIYFGEGSWLTVV.

The CDR3 bases are TGTGCCAGTAGTGCCTCAAGACACATAGGAGCCTACGAGCAGTACTTC. Translated, it gives CASSASRHIGAYEQYF. The chain has TRBV19 and TRBJ2-7, with D unresolved. Trimming took off 5 bases at V and 2 bases at J, with 19 bases between the two ends. The CDR3 is made up of 16 amino acids. The germline gives CDR1 LNHDA, CDR2 SQIVND (reference sequence).

This clonotype has a count of ten or more. CDR3 bases: TGTGCCAGCAGCTTAGACGTCAGGGGAACTAATGAAAAACTGTTTTTT. Translating gives CASSLDVRGTNEKLFF. This chain joins TRBV7-9 and TRBJ1-4, with D perhaps TRBD1 (6 bases). The ends were cut back, 1 base at V and 1 base at J, with 10 bases in the middle. This CDR3 has 16 residues. Germline CDR1 is SEHNR and CDR2 is FQNEAQ (reference sequence).

In this sample, this clonotype turned up many times. J is TRBJ1-4 and V is TRBV7-9; a weak D match, TRBD1 (6 bases). The CDR3 runs 14 residues. V lost 5 bases and J lost 8, with 15 bases in between. Germline lookup yields CDR1 SEHNR and CDR2 FQNEAQ (reference sequence). This CDR3 reads CASSQTAQGEKLFF. CDR3 sequence (DNA): TGTGCCAGCAGCCAAACGGCCCAGGGGGAAAAACTGTTTTTT.

The sample holds a few counts of this clonotype. The chain uses TRBV14 and TRBJ2-7, with 7 bases identical to TRBD1. The CDR3 has 13 residues. Germline values: CDR1 SGHDN, CDR2 FVKESK. The ends lost 1 base at V and 5 bases at J; junction bases unmatched: 2. CDR3 DNA: TGTGCCAGCAGCCAAGTAGGGGGCGACGAGCAGTACTTC. Its protein is CASSQVGGDEQYF.

V and J are TRBV7-4 and TRBJ1-5; maybe TRBD1 (5 bases). Germline loops: CDR1 SGHVT, CDR2 SQSDAQ. CDR3 length equals 16 residues. The V end was cut by 2 bases, the J end by 4 bases, with 15 bases between. The CDR3 nucleotides are TGTGCCAGCAGCTTATCTCCGGGGGGTGGGAATCAGCCCCAGCATTTT. Translated: CASSLSPGGGNQPQHF.

The V call is TRBV20-1, the J call TRBJ2-7; 12 bases fit TRBD2. Germline CDR1 and CDR2: DFQATT and SNEGSKA (reference sequence). The CDR3 sequence is 16 residues long. V shed 0 bases and J 0 bases; nucleotides not matched to a gene: 3. The CDR3: CSAREGLAGPSYEQYF. The CDR3, as DNA: TGCAGTGCTAGAGAGGGACTAGCGGGCCCCTCCTACGAGCAGTACTTC.

A few counts support this clonotype. V usage is TRBV6-5 and J usage is TRBJ1-1, with a possible D match to TRBD1 (5 bases). Trimming cost V 0 bases and J 11 bases, with 13 bases left between them. CDR3 length: 13 amino acids. Germline V lookup: CDR1 MNHEY, CDR2 SVGAGI. The CDR3 loop is CASSYSGGNVAFF. The CDR3 DNA is TGTGCCAGCAGTTACTCGGGGGGGAATGTCGCTTTCTTT.

The V call is TRBV2, the J call TRBJ2-7; 8 bases agree with TRBD2. The V and J ends lost 5 bases and 5 bases, in that order; junction bases with no gene match: 5. This CDR3 spans 13 amino acids. Germline loops: CDR1 SNHLY, CDR2 FYNNEI. The CDR3 coding sequence is TGTGCCAGCAGTAGCGGGGGTGAGGACGAGCAGTACTTC. Its protein is CASSSGGEDEQYF.

A remark on this clonotype: Just one base apart from a much larger clone, this may be a read error. This chain links TRBV6-1 with TRBJ2-2; D is unclear. V lost 1 base and J 6 bases, leaving 6 bases between the germline ends. Germline V gene data show CDR1 as MNHNS and CDR2 as SASEGT. The CDR3 consists of 13 residues. The CDR3 nucleotides are TGTGCCAGCAGTGAAGAGGGTTCCGGGGAGCTGTTTTTT. Residues: CASSEEGSGELFF.

This clonotype was recorded at least ten times. The gene calls are TRBV19 and TRBJ1-2; D not resolved. Germline CDR1 reads LNHDA; CDR2 reads SQIVND (reference sequence). V was cut by 7 bases and J by 4 bases, with 13 bases left in between. This CDR3 has 13 residues. CDR3 in amino acids: CASIRALGYGYTF. The CDR3 nucleotides read TGTGCCAGTATTCGGGCTTTGGGCTATGGCTACACCTTC.

This clonotype showed up many times. The gene calls are TRBV7-3 and TRBJ1-1; TRBD1 might be the D (6 bases). The V end was cut by 6 bases, the J end by 0 bases, with 8 bases between. There are 13 residues in the CDR3. Germline assignment: CDR1 SGHTA and CDR2 FQGTGA. The CDR3 sequence: CASSTGMNTEAFF. The CDR3 coding sequence is TGTGCCAGCAGTACAGGGATGAACACTGAAGCTTTCTTT.

The rearrangement uses TRBV15 and TRBJ2-7; D is ambiguous. Trimming cost V 3 bases and J 5 bases, with 17 bases left between them. In germline, CDR1 is LNHNV, CDR2 YYDKDF (reference sequence). The length of the CDR3 is 15 residues. This chain's CDR3 is CATSSSRVLRNEQYF. CDR3 coding DNA: TGTGCCACCAGCAGTTCCCGAGTACTAAGGAACGAGCAGTACTTC.

This clonotype was detected a few times. The V and J genes are TRBV6-6 and TRBJ2-5; D may be TRBD2 (6 bases). The CDR3 covers 14 residues. The V end was cut by 6 bases, the J end by 4 bases, with 15 bases between. Germline CDR1 MNHNY, CDR2 SVGAGI (reference sequence). The CDR3 region has the DNA TGTGCCAGCAGCCTACGGAGGGGTCGAGAGACCCAGTACTTC. Translated: CASSLRRGRETQYF.

This clonotype was seen ten or more times. The chain uses TRBV10-2 and TRBJ2-2; tentative D call: TRBD1 (5 bases). The CDR3 loop spans 14 amino acids. The germline V gene encodes CDR1 WSHSY and CDR2 SAAADI. The V gene lost 11 bases and the J gene lost 4 bases, with 17 bases spanning the gap. Here the CDR3 reads CACTVQAPTGELFF. For the CDR3, the DNA is TGCGCCTGTACTGTACAGGCCCCCACCGGGGAGCTGTTTTTT.

Comment on this clonotype: It may be a read error: a sequence one base away is much more abundant. J is TRBJ1-1 and V is TRBV2; D is perhaps TRBD1 (6 bases). Trimming removed 6 bases at V and 0 bases at J, with 14 bases between. The CDR3 length is 15 residues. Germline assignment: CDR1 SNHLY and CDR2 FYNNEI. The CDR3 DNA reads TGTGCCAGCAGGGTCTCGGCAGGGGTGAACACTGAAGCTTTCTTT. It encodes CASRVSAGVNTEAFF.

The chain is built from TRBV10-3 and TRBJ1-2; no firm D call. The germline V and J ends were trimmed by 5 bases and 7 bases, with 14 bases remaining between them. The CDR3 loop spans 13 amino acids. Germline loops: CDR1 ENHRY, CDR2 SYGVKD. CDR3: CAISSSVYGGYTF. Written as DNA, the CDR3 is TGTGCCATCAGTTCGTCGGTGTACGGTGGCTACACCTTC.

This clonotype has just a few counts. The V call is TRBV12-3 or TRBV12-4, the J call TRBJ1-2, with D perhaps matching TRBD1 (6 bases). V dropped 7 bases and J dropped 8 bases, with 17 bases sitting between them. The CDR3 sequence is 13 residues long. The CDR3 coding sequence is TGTGCCAGCAACCCGGACAGCTGGGGGGGCTACACCTTC. The encoded protein is CASNPDSWGGYTF.

The genes are TRBV7-2 and TRBJ2-7, with a possible D match to TRBD1 (6 bases). Germline lookup yields CDR1 SGHTA and CDR2 FQGNSA. The length of the CDR3 is 14 residues. Between the trimmed V and J ends, which lost 2 bases and 1 base, there was a span of 9 bases. The CDR3 DNA sequence: TGTGCCAGCAGCTTACAGGGGCAGTCCTACGAGCAGTACTTC. It is translated as CASSLQGQSYEQYF.

This clonotype was observed once. The CDR3 does not close with the conserved phenylalanine or tryptophan, likely indicating a read error. The limits of the CDR3 on the DNA are not certain, so only TCRdb's listed CDR3 is given. The V gene is TRBV2, the J gene TRBJ1-3. The CDR3 is 10 amino acids long, termini counted. Germline CDR1 SNHLY, CDR2 FYNNEI. The CDR3 reads CARSSRGAIT.

In its sample, this clonotype was seen once. A far larger clone lies a single base away; this is likely a read error. This chain uses TRBV10-1 with TRBJ2-7; D gene unclear. Per the germline V gene, CDR1 is WNHNN and CDR2 is SYGVQD (reference sequence). This CDR3 contains 13 residues. The CDR3 nucleotides read TGCGCCAGCAGTGTTGGCGGATCCTACGAGCAGCACTTC. This translates into CASSVGGSYEQHF.

This clonotype was recorded at least ten times. The V and J genes are TRBV7-9 and TRBJ1-1; D not certain. CDR3 size: 14 residues. The germline V gene encodes CDR1 SEHNR and CDR2 FQNEAQ (reference sequence). Trimming left V 3 bases short and J 0 bases short, with 8 bases between. The CDR3 region is CASSFETVNTEAFF. The CDR3 DNA is TGTGCCAGCAGCTTCGAAACTGTGAACACTGAAGCTTTCTTT.

This clonotype was observed many times. The chain uses TRBV7-9 and TRBJ2-5; 8 positions agree with TRBD2. CDR1 and CDR2 from the germline V gene are SEHNR and FQNEAQ (reference sequence). Germline trimming cut 0 bases from V and 3 bases from J; bases unmatched to any gene: 9. This CDR3 region has 17 residues. The CDR3, as DNA: TGTGCCAGCAGCTTAGCGACGGGAATAGCGGGAAAAGAGACCCAGTACTTC. Translating it yields CASSLATGIAGKETQYF.

This clonotype was seen a handful of times. The chain has TRBV10-1 and TRBJ2-7; no clear D. V was trimmed by 0 bases and J by 2 bases, leaving 8 bases between them. CDR3 length: 14 residues. The germline V gene encodes CDR1 WNHNN and CDR2 SYGVQD (reference sequence). The CDR3 sequence: CASSESSRPYEQYF. The CDR3 nucleotides read TGCGCCAGCAGTGAGTCATCCCGTCCCTACGAGCAGTACTTC.